A single sample gave rise to the 8 T cell receptor beta chains below, sequenced in a study of T cells in Graves' hyperthyroidism and ophthalmopathy (dated by TCRdb to the late 2010s). The protocol used for the library was multiplex PCR. Sequenced using an Illumina HiSeq 2000. TCR beta CDR3 regions were amplified from RNA transcripts. For the first round of RT-PCR on the TCR CDR3, the HTBI primer set was used together with the Qiagen OneStep RT-PCR kit. TCRdb reanalyzed the raw reads on its own, using fastp at Q25 for trimming and MiXCR for clone calling, and kept in-frame beta chains. For every CDR3 protein sequence, its rows merge into one entry that carries the most common genes and DNA. The sample has 370,000 or so distinct CDR3 sequences on record, about 13% of them singletons. Around 20% of the sample lies in the top ten. Sequencing used blood. Receptors originate from a man aged 30 to 39 with Graves' hyperthyroidism that later progressed to Graves' ophthalmopathy.

This clonotype was seen ten or more times. The V call is TRBV12-3 or TRBV12-4, the J call TRBJ1-2; D call uncertain. The CDR3 covers 14 residues. The V gene lost 8 bases and the J gene lost 3 bases, with 16 bases spanning the gap. The CDR3 bases are TGTGCCAGCCGCGGTTTGGGAATTCACTATGGCTACACCTTC. This gives the protein CASRGLGIHYGYTF.

This clonotype was counted many times. V usage is TRBV2 and J usage is TRBJ2-3; D gene uncertain. There are 14 residues in the CDR3. Germline lookup yields CDR1 SNHLY and CDR2 FYNNEI. Trimming cost V 6 bases and J 0 bases, with 10 bases left between them. This chain's CDR3 is CASRGPLSTDTQYF. The DNA of the CDR3 is TGTGCCAGCAGGGGCCCGCTAAGCACAGATACGCAGTATTTT.

The sample holds a few counts of this clonotype. The V gene is TRBV28, the J gene TRBJ1-2; D is perhaps TRBD1 (6 bases). Germline V gives CDR1 MDHEN, CDR2 SYDVKM. The CDR3 consists of 13 residues. Trimming shortened V by 3 bases and J by 7 bases, and 12 bases separated the two germline ends. CDR3 region: CASSLRGRGGYTF. CDR3 nucleotides: TGTGCCAGCAGTTTGAGGGGGAGAGGTGGCTACACCTTC.

The genes are TRBV4-1 and TRBJ1-6; D is possibly TRBD1 (6 bases). Germline V lookup: CDR1 MGHRA, CDR2 YSYEKL. Deletions cut 1 base from V and 5 bases from J, with 12 bases between. The CDR3 runs 16 residues. CDR3 nucleotides: TGCGCCAGCAGCCAAGTCCAGGACAGAGATAATTCACCCCTCCACTTT. This sequence encodes CASSQVQDRDNSPLHF.

This clonotype showed up many times. The chain couples TRBV15 to TRBJ1-1; D is uncertain. The CDR3 is made up of 14 amino acids. V lost 4 bases and J lost 0, with 9 bases in between. The germline V gene has CDR1 LNHNV and CDR2 YYDKDF (reference sequence). The DNA of the CDR3 is TGTGCCACCAGCAATCGGAAGATGAACACTGAAGCTTTCTTT. Its protein product is CATSNRKMNTEAFF.

This clonotype was seen at least ten times. The chain links TRBV12-3 or TRBV12-4 to TRBJ2-1, with D perhaps TRBD1 (5 bases). The CDR3 contains 14 residues. V lost 8 bases and J lost 3, with 14 bases in between. The CDR3 bases are TGTGCCAGCGGAATTGGGGCCAACTACAATGAGCAGTTCTTC. It is translated as CASGIGANYNEQFF.

V usage is TRBV19 and J usage is TRBJ1-5; D unresolved. With 3 bases removed from V and 0 bases from J, the gap between germline ends came to 15 bases. This CDR3 spans 17 amino acids. Germline CDR1 LNHDA, CDR2 SQIVND (reference sequence). CDR3 amino acids: CASSIWQTAVSNQPQHF. CDR3 nucleotide sequence: TGTGCCAGTAGTATCTGGCAGACCGCTGTTAGCAATCAGCCCCAGCATTTT.

This clonotype has at least ten counts. The V and J genes are TRBV6-5 and TRBJ1-6; D remains ambiguous. CDR3 size: 13 residues. The germline V and J ends were trimmed by 2 bases and 9 bases, with 8 bases remaining between them. CDR1 and CDR2 (germline): MNHEY, SVGAGI. The CDR3 DNA follows: TGTGCCAGCAGTTACGGGCATAGTTCACCCCTCCACTTT. Its translation is CASSYGHSSPLHF.